This T cell receptor (beta chain) was identified during a study of beta chain features in type 1 diabetes. As for the study in general: Researchers looked at fewer than 110 million sorted cells across all samples. The study, taken as a whole, reports: The naive, central memory and Treg TCRB repertoires looked more alike in patients than they did in healthy donors. For TCRB rearrangement, an influence of HLA type remained unresolved here. Shortening of TCRB CDR3s, moderate but significant, appeared in all four CD4+ subsets of Type 1 diabetes patients.

This CDR3 is 14 amino acids long. With 5 bases clipped from V and 1 base from J, the junction kept 4 bases outside the gene matches. From germline, CDR1 is SGHTA and CDR2 FQGNSA. A word on this clone: Its antigen remains unidentified.

The isolated RNA, all of it, was reverse transcribed, so expressed TCRB transcripts were what got sequenced. Regulatory, naive and central memory T cell samples averaged roughly 4 million reads. The method was immunoSEQ multiplex PCR; TCRdb's version includes in-frame clones alone and lacks a portion of them. The sample comprises over 40,000 clones, around 70% of which are singletons, and about 2% rests with the top ten. This TCR derives from a woman between 18 and 29 years old with type 1 diabetes. The sequenced sample was Tregs from blood. V is TRBV7-2 and J is TRBJ2-5; 7 bases are shared with TRBD1. The CDR3 loop reads CASSRDRLQETQYF. The CDR3, as DNA: TGTGCCAGCAGCCGGGACAGACTCCAAGAGACCCAGTACTTC. Looking up the rest from reference TRBV7-2 and TRBJ2-5 gives the full variable domain: GAGVSQSPSNKVTEKGKDVELRCDPISGHTALYWYRQSLGQGLEFLIYFQGNSAPDKSGLPSDRFSAERTGGSVSTLTIQRTQQEDSAVYLCASSRDRLQETQYFGPGTRLLVL.